This T cell receptor beta chain was documented in a study of cytomegalovirus exposure and HLA in healthy donors. Study-wide points: Associated with cytomegalovirus, according to the listing, were some 150 TCR beta chains. Data from an earlier analysis indicated that most TCR beta V segments were productive either about 87% or about 30% of the time.

13 Jbeta primers and 60 Vbeta primers were used for the PCR. Measured with immunoSEQ multiplex PCR; TCRdb has only the in-frame clones, and not every one. This table has about 130,000 clones, 65% to 90% appearing once. Details on this clone: Antigen: not known.

Input material: PBMCs. This receptor was taken from a woman aged 18 to 35 in good health and CMV-seropositive.

The CDR3 is CASRVREGPDTEAFF. The CDR3 nucleotides read TGTGCCAGCCGGGTTAGGGAGGGGCCCGACACTGAAGCTTTCTTT. The chain combines TRBV7-9 with TRBJ1-1; TRBD1 might be the D (5 bases). The CDR3 has 15 residues. V was pared by 8 bases and J by 3 bases, with 19 bases between. Germline CDR1 is SEHNR and CDR2 is FQNEAQ (reference sequence).